This TCR beta chain comes out of a study of glioma-infiltrating T cells (dated by TCRdb to between 2015 and 2016). Concerning the study at large: The study sequenced TCR alpha- and beta-chain repertoires from glioma tissue, from non-neoplastic brain tissue and from matched peripheral blood mononuclear cells. To gauge divergence between tissue and blood T-cell populations, every tissue-infiltrating repertoire was compared against the peripheral blood repertoire from the same patient. The paired cohort was made up of three low-grade glioma patients, eight primary glioblastoma patients and three non-glioma patients who contributed non-neoplastic brain tissue. What the study reported, not specific to this receptor: Very few CDR3 sequences were found to be shared between tissue and blood, and this scarcity was attributed to high CDR3 diversity and limited sampling. The group comparisons were based on small numbers of patients: three non-neoplastic, three low-grade glioma and eight glioblastoma patients. VJ-independent divergence between tissue and blood was lower than expected in non-neoplastic patients but higher than expected in all gliomas, particularly low-grade gliomas.

CDR1 and CDR2 are read off the germline V gene (reference sequence) as SEHNR and FQNEAQ. The CDR3 is 14 residues long, ends included. The CDR3 DNA has 42 bases and is translated from base 1. TCR alpha and beta CDR3 regions were amplified with the iRepertoire nested amplicon-rescue multiplex PCR (arm-PCR) platform from RNA. For one-step reverse transcription and amplification, roughly 95-450 ng of tissue mRNA or PBMC total RNA was used as input. Following bead purification, Illumina adapters were added by a secondary multiplex PCR, and libraries between 200 and 400 bp were gel-purified. Internal 6-nucleotide barcodes were carried by the libraries and were used for demultiplexing. Sequencing of the libraries was done on an Illumina MiSeq using 2x220 or 2x250 nucleotide paired-end reads. The authors' analysis ran thus. Paired reads were merged using FLASH 1.2.11 and were aligned to the GRCh37 human genome using BWA-MEM, after which TRA and TRB reads were extracted. An IMGT-derived reference of cassette sequences and CDR3 motifs, with pseudogenes included, was used for V and J assignment. Three-frame translation of reads was performed, and productive CDR3s were defined as those with a C...FGXG motif and no stop codons. Clonotypes were defined as unique combinations of V-J cassette pair and CDR3 amino acid sequence. Hamming distance filtering was applied to reads, with thresholds set by the sequence error rate of each sample in mapped regions. The public reads were run again by TCRdb, first through fastp at Q25 and then through MiXCR, and only productive beta chains were kept. Each entry merges the rows of one CDR3 protein and shows their most common DNA and genes. TCRdb's processing, not the authors' own work, is the source of the V and J calls. The sample contains 95,000 to 110,000 distinct CDR3 sequences, under 30% of them found a single time. The top ten constitute about 40% of the sample.

About this clonotype itself: Which antigen it targets is not known. The conserved closing phenylalanine or tryptophan is absent in this CDR3, likely reflecting a read error.

The V gene is TRBV7-9 and the J gene is TRBJ2-3; there is no confident call for the D gene. This clonotype was sampled from a human donor with low-grade glioma or glioblastoma, undergoing nonglioma brain surgery, or in good health (not recorded which). Sequenced material: glioma tissue, nonneoplastic brain tissue, or PBMCs (not recorded which). DNA sequence: TGTGCCAGCAGTCAAAACCATAGGGCAGATACTCAGTATCTT. The encoded protein is CASSQNHRADTQYL.